This T cell receptor (beta chain) was identified in a study of CD8 T cells in Susac syndrome (dated by TCRdb to 2018 to 2020). About the full investigation: Among the Susac syndrome patients who were sequenced, clinically active disease was present in over 5 and clinical remission was observed in roughly 8. At blood withdrawal, Susac syndrome patients were therapy-naive, treated with corticosteroids (with IVIg additionally given to some), or treated with IVIg alone. Clonality of the CD8+ T cell repertoire was compared between over 10 healthy donors, roughly 14 Susac syndrome patients and 15 or so multiple sclerosis patients. The study used repertoire sequencing to test whether antigen drove CD8+ T cell activation and differentiation in Susac syndrome. The study at large found these results: Clonal expansion was seen in Susac syndrome CD8+ repertoires, peaking in CD8+ TEMRA cells and being greater in clinically active patients than in remitting ones. Roughly 15 Susac-specific public clones were identified in the total CD8+ repertoire, and roughly five Susac-specific public clones were identified in the CD8+ TEMRA repertoire. The number of individuals in the TCR sequencing and HLA analysis was recognized as being relatively small.

Taken from cysteine to phenylalanine, the CDR3 has 15 residues. The CDR3 DNA has 45 bases and is translated from base 1. Trimming at the junction amounts to 6 bases on V and 2 bases on J, and the germline ends lie 16 bases apart. RNA was extracted using the RNeasy kit, and roughly 0.5 to 1 microgram was reverse transcribed with random hexamers. TCR beta CDR3 regions were amplified with the immunoSEQ multiplex PCR assay covering 54 Vbeta and 13 Jbeta segments. Bias from PCR amplification was corrected by using a synthetic template baseline for primer optimization and for computational correction. In the original analysis: Only productive sequences were kept, with reads annotated to V, D and J genes according to IMGT and analyzed in immunoSEQ Analyzer. To calculate clonality, Shannon entropy was normalized by log2 of the number of productive unique sequences and then subtracted from one. Public and private clones were assessed among the 100 most prevalent clones of each patient and control. A clone was defined as Susac-specific if it was absent from the healthy and MS cohorts, from 950 to 1,300 published viral clones and from other ImmuneACCESS disease sequences. TCRdb reworked the public reads: Q25 trimming with fastp, MiXCR clone assembly, productive beta chains retained. Under each unique CDR3 protein, matching rows form one entry showing the most common genes and DNA. The V and J calls were determined by TCRdb, not by the authors. Counted in this sample were 75,000 or so distinct CDR3 sequences; roughly 94% of them appeared once. The top ten constitute roughly 1% of the sample.

High-throughput TCR beta sequencing profiled peripheral blood CD8+ and CD4+ T cells from healthy donors, Susac syndrome patients and multiple sclerosis patients. The Susac syndrome patients fulfilled recently defined diagnostic criteria for either definite or probable disease. Bulk CD8+ and CD4+ T cells were purified magnetically by negative isolation, whereas CD8+ TEMRA cells were enriched by FACS. Blood was collected in EDTA tubes and processed within 24 hours, with PBMCs isolated through density gradient centrifugation. PBMCs intended for TCR sequencing were cryopreserved in liquid nitrogen and thawed later in a water bath at 37 degrees C. Purity of sorted or isolated CD4+, CD8+ and CD8+ TEMRA cells was at least 90%. Worth noting for this clonotype: This clone's antigen is unknown. It has no much larger one-base neighbor in the sample; base qualities were not kept.

The clonotype comes from a human donor with Susac syndrome. This chain is built from TRBV12-3 or TRBV12-4 and TRBJ1-1, with no D gene named confidently. Specimen: CD8+ T cells from PBMCs. For the CDR3, the sequence is CASSPGGSINTEAFF. The bases read TGTGCCAGCAGCCCGGGCGGCAGCATTAACACTGAAGCTTTCTTT.